These 18 T cell receptor beta chains were all obtained from the same sample, sequenced in a study of beta chain features in type 1 diabetes. Every bit of the isolated RNA underwent reverse transcription, so sequencing read expressed TCRB transcripts. The table came from immunoSEQ multiplex PCR; TCRdb's copy has only in-frame clones and leaves some out. The sample includes hundreds of thousands of clones, approximately 10% of them seen just once. Source material: naive CD4+ T cells from blood. These receptors all stem from a woman under 40 in good health.

This clone was detected only a few times. This sequence joins TRBV29-1 and TRBJ2-3; no reliable D call. CDR3 length: 13 amino acids. Germline values: CDR1 SQVTM, CDR2 ANQGSEA. The V and J ends lost 4 bases and 5 bases respectively, with 13 bases between them. The CDR3, as DNA: TGCAGCGTTGTCGGCAGGTTTCAAGATACGCAGTATTTT. It yields the protein CSVVGRFQDTQYF.

The rearrangement joins TRBV19 to TRBJ2-2, with 8 bases identical to TRBD2. Losses at the gene ends were 11 bases for V and 2 bases for J; bases not matched to a gene: 10. Germline values: CDR1 LNHDA, CDR2 SQIVND (reference sequence). The CDR3 covers 15 residues. This CDR3 is CAAKGLAGNTGELFF. The CDR3 nucleotides read TGTGCCGCGAAAGGACTAGCCGGTAACACCGGGGAGCTGTTTTTT.

The chain is built from TRBV7-3 and TRBJ2-2, with D tentatively TRBD2 (5 bases). This CDR3 contains 16 residues. The V end was cut by 0 bases, the J end by 2 bases, with 10 bases between. Germline V gives CDR1 SGHTA, CDR2 FQGTGA. The CDR3: CASSLTPAANTGELFF. In DNA, the CDR3 is TGTGCCAGCAGCTTAACCCCAGCGGCCAACACCGGGGAGCTGTTTTTT.

This clone showed up just a few times. This chain connects TRBV7-9 to TRBJ2-5; no firm D call. Trimming pared 1 base from V and 2 bases from J, leaving 11 bases between. The CDR3 contains 15 residues. Germline V gives CDR1 SEHNR, CDR2 FQNEAQ (reference sequence). CDR3 in amino acids: CASSLDEAIQETQYF. The CDR3 DNA sequence: TGTGCCAGCAGCTTAGATGAGGCTATTCAAGAGACCCAGTACTTC. Looking up the rest from reference TRBV7-9 and TRBJ2-5 gives the full variable domain: DTGVSQNPRHKITKRGQNVTFRCDPISEHNRLYWYRQTLGQGPEFLTYFQNEAQLEKSRLLSDRFSAERPKGSFSTLEIQRTEQGDSAMYLCASSLDEAIQETQYFGPGTRLLVL.

This chain links TRBV4-2 with TRBJ2-7, with D hard to call. Germline CDR1 and CDR2: LGHNA and YNFKEQ. The V and J ends lost 0 bases and 1 base respectively, with 7 bases between them. The CDR3 is made up of 14 amino acids. CDR3 residues: CASSQDRASYEQYF. DNA for the CDR3: TGTGCCAGCAGCCAAGATCGCGCATCCTACGAGCAGTACTTC.

The chain combines TRBV4-3 with TRBJ1-1, with TRBD1 as a possible D gene (5 bases). The CDR3 is 14 residues long. CDR1 and CDR2 (germline): LGHNA, YSLEER. Between the trimmed V and J ends, which lost 6 bases and 3 bases, there was a span of 14 bases. The CDR3 spells CASSGGWGDTEAFF. The CDR3 nucleotides read TGCGCCAGCAGTGGGGGTTGGGGGGACACTGAAGCTTTCTTT.

This clone was counted only a few times. V and J are TRBV5-1 and TRBJ2-7; tentatively, D is TRBD1 (6 bases). The CDR3 consists of 14 residues. Trimming took off 4 bases at V and 6 bases at J, with 17 bases between the two ends. The germline V gene encodes CDR1 SGHRS and CDR2 YFSETQ. Written as DNA, the CDR3 is TGCGCCAGCAGCCCCTTGACAGGCCTCGGCGAGCAGTACTTC. As protein: CASSPLTGLGEQYF.

This clone was observed a handful of times. J is TRBJ2-7 and V is TRBV7-2, with TRBD1 matching 8 bases. The CDR3 contains 14 residues. Germline loops: CDR1 SGHTA, CDR2 FQGNSA. Trimming removed 6 bases from V and 3 bases from J; junction bases left unmatched: 7. CDR3 residues: CASRAGGAFYEQYF. In DNA form, the CDR3 reads TGTGCCAGCAGAGCAGGGGGCGCTTTCTACGAGCAGTACTTC.

This rearrangement joins TRBV14 to TRBJ2-3; 7 positions match TRBD2. The germline gives CDR1 SGHDN, CDR2 FVKESK. This CDR3 comprises 15 residues. V dropped 4 bases and J dropped 6; count of bases not matched to a gene: 10. The CDR3 loop reads CASSRGGPYVDTQYF. The CDR3 bases are TGTGCCAGCAGCCGGGGGGGTCCTTACGTGGATACGCAGTATTTT. Combining the CDR3 with reference TRBV14 and TRBJ2-3 gives the whole variable domain EAGVTQFPSHSVIEKGQTVTLRCDPISGHDNLYWYRRVMGKEIKFLLHFVKESKQDESGMPNNRFLAERTGGTYSTLKVQPAELEDSGVYFCASSRGGPYVDTQYFGPGTRLTVL.

The chain links TRBV29-1 to TRBJ2-7; 11 bases map to TRBD1. CDR1 and CDR2 from the germline V gene are SQVTM and ANQGSEA. The CDR3 runs to 14 residues. V was clipped by 4 bases and J by 4 bases; unmatched bases: 6. CDR3 sequence (DNA): TGCAGCGTTGGGGGGGGACAGGGGGATTACGAGCAGTACTTC. Its translation is CSVGGGQGDYEQYF.

In this sample, this clone turned up a few times. The V call is TRBV29-1, the J call TRBJ1-4; 8 positions match TRBD1. The CDR3 runs to 14 residues. The junction had 9 bases not matched to a gene; V was cut back by 4 bases and J by 8 bases. The V gene's germline CDR1 is SQVTM and CDR2 ANQGSEA. CDR3 loop: CSVAWAGGSEKLFF. The CDR3 DNA reads as TGCAGCGTTGCATGGGCAGGGGGCTCGGAAAAACTGTTTTTT. Filled out from reference TRBV29-1 and TRBJ1-4, the complete variable domain reads SAVISQKPSRDICQRGTSLTIQCQVDSQVTMMFWYRQQPGQSLTLIATANQGSEATYESGFVIDKFPISRPNLTFSTLTVSNMSPEDSSIYLCSVAWAGGSEKLFFGSGTQLSVL.

This clone was detected a few times. Its ends do not fully match the called genes, so a read error is possible. The J gene is TRBJ1-5, the V gene TRBV15; TRBD1 is a possible D gene (5 bases). The CDR3 contains 14 residues. In germline, CDR1 is LNHNV, CDR2 YYDKDF (reference sequence). This CDR3 is CATSRGVQDHPQHF. CDR3 nucleotides: TGTGCCACCAGCAGAGGGGTACAGGATCATCCCCAGCATTTT.

The chain carries TRBV9 and TRBJ2-1, with D perhaps matching TRBD2 (6 bases). V lost 0 bases and J lost 2, with 18 bases in between. The CDR3 covers 18 residues. Germline values: CDR1 SGDLS, CDR2 YYNGEE. CDR3 DNA sequence: TGTGCCAGCAGCGTAGCCCCCGGGACTTCCCAAACCTACAATGAGCAGTTCTTC. Amino acid sequence: CASSVAPGTSQTYNEQFF.

In this sample, this clone turned up a few times. The rearrangement uses TRBV15 and TRBJ2-2, with D possibly being TRBD1 (6 bases). The germline V and J ends were trimmed by 7 bases and 4 bases, with 16 bases remaining between them. CDR1 is LNHNV and CDR2 is YYDKDF in the germline V gene (reference sequence). CDR3 length: 15 amino acids. This CDR3 is CATNPTVQGTGELFF. The CDR3 bases are TGTGCCACCAACCCAACGGTACAGGGCACCGGGGAGCTGTTTTTT. Using reference TRBV15 and TRBJ2-2 for the parts outside the CDR3, the full variable domain is DAMVIQNPRYQVTQFGKPVTLSCSQTLNHNVMYWYQQKSSQAPKLLFHYYDKDFNNEADTPDNFQSRRPNTSFCFLDIRSPGLGDTAMYLCATNPTVQGTGELFFGEGSRLTVL.

The sample holds a few counts of this clone. The chain carries TRBV6-5 and TRBJ1-1, with unresolved D. CDR3 length equals 14 residues. Germline V gene data show CDR1 as MNHEY and CDR2 as SVGAGI. Trimming removed 2 bases at V and 5 bases at J, with 12 bases between. The CDR3 bases are TGTGCCAGCAGTTACCAGAGGGTATTGACTGAAGCTTTCTTT. It is translated as CASSYQRVLTEAFF.

The rearrangement uses TRBV19 and TRBJ2-6; D remains unclear. This CDR3 has 16 amino acids. V was clipped by 3 bases and J by 4 bases, with 13 bases between them. Germline CDR1 LNHDA, CDR2 SQIVND (reference sequence). The CDR3 region is CASSILESLGANVLTF. CDR3 bases: TGTGCCAGTAGTATCCTTGAGTCTCTGGGGGCCAACGTCCTGACTTTC.

This sequence joins TRBV7-2 and TRBJ1-3; D is unclear. The CDR3 spans 17 residues. V lost 4 bases to trimming and J lost 4 bases, with 20 bases between them. CDR1 and CDR2 from the germline V gene are SGHTA and FQGNSA. The DNA for the CDR3 is TGTGCCAGCAGCTCCGCCGCGACACAGCCGGCAGGAAACACCATATATTTT. This sequence encodes CASSSAATQPAGNTIYF.

The gene calls are TRBV12-5 and TRBJ2-2; no definite D call. Trimming cost V 1 base and J 5 bases, with 11 bases left between them. Looked up from germline, CDR1 is LGHNT and CDR2 is FRNRAP. This CDR3 has 15 amino acids. The chain's CDR3 is CASGLDLKQTGELFF. CDR3 bases: TGTGCTAGTGGTTTGGACCTTAAACAGACCGGGGAGCTGTTTTTT.